Shown below are 12 T cell receptor beta chains from a single sample sequenced in a study of cytomegalovirus exposure and HLA in healthy donors. The PCR ran on 60 Vbeta and 13 Jbeta primers. Libraries were prepared by immunoSEQ multiplex PCR; TCRdb keeps only in-frame clonotypes and omits some of them. The sample includes approximately 170,000 clones, 70% to 90% of them seen just once. Material for sequencing was PBMCs. The source of these receptors is a man aged 25 to 45 in good health and CMV-seropositive.

This rearrangement joins TRBV7-9 to TRBJ1-2, with 9 positions matching TRBD1. The CDR3 contains 16 residues. V lost 1 base to trimming and J lost 6 bases; unmatched junction nucleotides: 9. Looked up from germline, CDR1 is SEHNR and CDR2 is FQNEAQ (reference sequence). CDR3 sequence: CASSLVEKQGAHGYTF. CDR3 nucleotide sequence: TGTGCCAGCAGCTTAGTCGAAAAACAGGGGGCGCATGGCTACACCTTC.

The chain links TRBV18 to TRBJ2-3; 7 nucleotides match TRBD1. CDR3 size: 15 residues. CDR1 is KGHSH, CDR2 LQKENI, per germline. V lost 1 base to trimming and J lost 2 bases; unmatched junction nucleotides: 3. The CDR3 sequence: CASSPRDSHTDTQYF. Here the CDR3 DNA reads TGTGCCAGCTCACCACGGGACAGCCACACAGATACGCAGTATTTT.

The J gene is TRBJ1-3, the V gene TRBV13; tentatively, D is TRBD1 (5 bases). This CDR3 is built from 16 residues. The germline V gene encodes CDR1 PRHDT and CDR2 FYEKMQ (reference sequence). Between the trimmed V and J ends, which lost 0 bases and 0 bases, there was a span of 9 bases. The DNA of the CDR3 is TGTGCCAGCAGCTTAGGTAGGGGACTCTCTGGAAACACCATATATTTT. Encoded protein: CASSLGRGLSGNTIYF.

The chain uses TRBV5-5 and TRBJ1-4, with D tentatively TRBD1 (6 bases). There are 15 residues in the CDR3. The V end lost 4 bases, the J end lost 7 bases, and 17 bases lay between the germline ends. Germline V gene lookup returns CDR1 SGHKS and CDR2 YYEKEE (reference sequence). CDR3 DNA sequence: TGTGCCAGCAGCCCCGGGACACTTCAGACTGAAAAACTGTTTTTT. Protein: CASSPGTLQTEKLFF.

The chain carries TRBV6-5 and TRBJ2-7; 7 bases are a match to TRBD2. Germline CDR1 and CDR2: MNHEY and SVGAGI. This CDR3 contains 15 residues. V lost 0 bases and J lost 4; bases outside the gene matches: 6. In nucleotides, the CDR3 is TGTGCCAGCAGTTACTCGAAGGGGCGGGGGTACGAGCAGTACTTC. Encoded protein: CASSYSKGRGYEQYF.

V is TRBV18 and J is TRBJ2-5, with D perhaps TRBD2 (5 bases). Germline V gene sequence: CDR1 KGHSH, CDR2 LQKENI. V lost 3 bases and J 0 bases, leaving 17 bases between the germline ends. The CDR3 runs 17 residues. CDR3 protein: CASSPTAKGLYQETQYF. In DNA, the CDR3 is TGTGCCAGCTCACCTACAGCCAAAGGACTTTACCAAGAGACCCAGTACTTC.

The chain recombines TRBV11-2 with TRBJ2-5; a possible D gene is TRBD2 (5 bases). CDR3 length equals 15 residues. Trimming shortened V by 5 bases and J by 4 bases, and 17 bases separated the two germline ends. In germline, CDR1 is SGHAT, CDR2 FQNNGV. Here the CDR3 DNA reads TGTGCCAGCAGCCGTGGGCAGGACTGGGGAGAGACCCAGTACTTC. It codes for CASSRGQDWGETQYF.

V usage is TRBV7-2 and J usage is TRBJ2-1; 8 positions match TRBD2. Germline assignment: CDR1 SGHTA and CDR2 FQGNSA. V gave up 2 bases and J gave up 15 bases; unmatched junction bases: 12. The CDR3 sequence is 14 residues long. The CDR3 reads CASSLRAGSGKTFF. CDR3 sequence (DNA): TGTGCCAGCAGCTTACGAGCGGGTAGCGGGAAAACGTTCTTC.

V gene TRBV7-3 combines with J gene TRBJ2-3; perhaps TRBD1 as D (6 bases). Germline-derived CDR1 and CDR2 are SGHTA and FQGTGA. CDR3 size: 15 residues. V was pared by 2 bases and J by 4 bases, with 13 bases between. The CDR3 reads CASSLLGGEADTQYF. The DNA of the CDR3 is TGTGCCAGCAGCTTATTAGGGGGAGAGGCAGATACGCAGTATTTT.

This chain joins TRBV21-1 and TRBJ2-1; TRBD2, as called in the table, went unchecked against the DNA. TRBV21-1 counts as a pseudogene. CDR3 length: 23 amino acids. In DNA, the CDR3 is TGTGCCAGCAGCAACAAATCGGGCGGGGCTAGTTTTGGGGCCCGAGTTTCGCACAATGAGCAGTTCTTC. Encoded protein: CASSNKSGGASFGARVSHNEQFF.

This chain connects TRBV11-3 to TRBJ1-2, with 7 bases identical to TRBD1. The CDR3 sequence is 15 residues long. Per the germline V gene, CDR1 is SGHNT and CDR2 is YENEEA. After removal of 0 bases from V and 6 bases from J, the junction contained 7 bases not matched to a gene. The CDR3: CASSLDRRGLDGYTF. The DNA for the CDR3 is TGTGCCAGCAGCTTAGATAGGAGGGGGCTTGATGGCTACACCTTC.

This chain connects TRBV5-5 to TRBJ1-1, with a possible D match to TRBD1 (6 bases). This CDR3 has 13 amino acids. V was clipped by 0 bases and J by 4 bases, with 7 bases between them. Germline loops: CDR1 SGHKS, CDR2 YYEKEE (reference sequence). CDR3 residues: CASSLGGGTEAFF. In DNA form, the CDR3 reads TGTGCCAGCAGCTTGGGAGGGGGCACTGAAGCTTTCTTT.